The clone carrying this T cell receptor beta chain turned up a few times. Its matching antigen is unknown. This sample was included in a study of PD-L1 blockade in urothelial cancer. Study-level background: Atezolizumab was started by patients in the mid-2010s at 1,200 mg intravenously every 3 weeks. Patients previously received 0 to 3 chemotherapy regimens.

Per the germline V gene, CDR1 is MDHEN and CDR2 is SYDVKM. The CDR3 length is 14 residues. Trimming cost V 8 bases and J 2 bases, with 13 bases left between them. Study-level results: Each tumor sample, one FFPE specimen per patient, was not taken right before treatment.

For FFPE tumors, housekeeping genes gauged usable DNA and T cell fraction. Profiled with immunoSEQ multiplex PCR; TCRdb holds only in-frame clones, not every one. The sample records fewer than 45,000 clones, roughly a third being singletons. This sequence joins TRBV28 and TRBJ1-5; a weak D match, TRBD1 (6 bases). The material sequenced was tumor tissue, taken before atezolizumab (anti-PD-L1) treatment. This clonotype was sampled from a man in his fifties or sixties with urothelial cancer. In DNA form, the CDR3 reads TGTGCCAGCCATGACAGGAGGGGCAATCAGCCCCAGCATTTT. This encodes CASHDRRGNQPQHF.